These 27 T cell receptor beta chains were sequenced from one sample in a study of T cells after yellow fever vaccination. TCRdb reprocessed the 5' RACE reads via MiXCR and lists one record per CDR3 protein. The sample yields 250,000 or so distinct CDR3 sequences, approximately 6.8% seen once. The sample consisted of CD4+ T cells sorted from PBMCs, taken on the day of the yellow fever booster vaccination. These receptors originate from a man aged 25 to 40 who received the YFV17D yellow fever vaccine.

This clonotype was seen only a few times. The CDR3 loop is CASKGASAPQGQYF. In DNA form, the CDR3 reads TGTGCCAGCAAGGGGGCCTCGGCCCCTCAGGGGCAGTACTTC. V and J are TRBV12-3 or TRBV12-4 and TRBJ2-7, with 7 nucleotides matching TRBD1. The CDR3 extends over 14 amino acids. V gave up 7 bases and J gave up 9 bases; unmatched junction bases: 15.

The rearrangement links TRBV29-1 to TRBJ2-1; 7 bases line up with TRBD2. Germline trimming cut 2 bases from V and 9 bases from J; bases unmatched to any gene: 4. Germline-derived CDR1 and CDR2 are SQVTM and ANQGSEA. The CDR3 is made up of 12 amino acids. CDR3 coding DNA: TGCAGCGTTGAACATGGGGAGGGTGAGCAGTTCTTC. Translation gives CSVEHGEGEQFF.

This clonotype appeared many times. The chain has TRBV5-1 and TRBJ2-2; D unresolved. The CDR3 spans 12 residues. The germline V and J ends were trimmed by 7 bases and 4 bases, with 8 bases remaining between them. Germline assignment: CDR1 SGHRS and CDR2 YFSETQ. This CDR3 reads CASGVTTGELFF. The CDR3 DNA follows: TGCGCCAGCGGCGTTACCACCGGGGAGCTGTTTTTT.

CDR3 amino acids: CASSQDLDRDPRRAEAFF. In nucleotides, the CDR3 is TGCGCCAGCAGCCAAGATCTGGACAGAGACCCCCGGCGGGCTGAAGCTTTCTTT. The chain uses TRBV4-3 and TRBJ1-1, with TRBD1 as a possible D gene (6 bases). Germline values: CDR1 LGHNA, CDR2 YSLEER. V gave up 0 bases and J gave up 6 bases, with 23 bases separating them. The CDR3 is 18 residues long.

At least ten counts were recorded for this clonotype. The CDR3 is CASSFSWEQYF. CDR3 nucleotide sequence: TGTGCCAGCAGCTTCTCCTGGGAGCAGTACTTC. The V and J genes are TRBV7-9 and TRBJ2-7, with D unresolved. V was pared by 3 bases and J by 7 bases, with 7 bases between. The CDR3 length is 11 residues. Germline V gene sequence: CDR1 SEHNR, CDR2 FQNEAQ (reference sequence).

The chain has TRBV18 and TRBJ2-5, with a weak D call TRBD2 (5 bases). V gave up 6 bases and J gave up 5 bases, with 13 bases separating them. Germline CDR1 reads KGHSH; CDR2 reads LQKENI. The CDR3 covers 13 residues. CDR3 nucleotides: TGTGCCAGCTCCCCCGGGATTTCGGAGACCCAGTACTTC. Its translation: CASSPGISETQYF.

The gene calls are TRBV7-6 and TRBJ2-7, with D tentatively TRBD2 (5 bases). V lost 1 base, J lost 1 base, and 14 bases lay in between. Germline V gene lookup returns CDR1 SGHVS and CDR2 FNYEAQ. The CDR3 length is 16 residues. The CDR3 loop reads CASSLVSGLLSYEQYF. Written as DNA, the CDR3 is TGTGCCAGCAGCTTAGTAAGCGGCCTACTGTCCTACGAGCAGTACTTC. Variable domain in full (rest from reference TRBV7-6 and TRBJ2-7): GAGVSQSPRYKVTKRGQDVALRCDPISGHVSLYWYRQALGQGPEFLTYFNYEAQQDKSGLPNDRFSAERPEGSISTLTIQRTEQRDSAMYRCASSLVSGLLSYEQYFGPGTRLTVT.

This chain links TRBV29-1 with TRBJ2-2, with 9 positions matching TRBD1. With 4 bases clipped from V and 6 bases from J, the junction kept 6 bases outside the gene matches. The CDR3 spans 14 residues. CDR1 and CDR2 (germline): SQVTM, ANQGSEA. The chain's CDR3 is CSVAGTGQAGELFF. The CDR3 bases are TGCAGCGTTGCAGGGACAGGGCAAGCCGGGGAGCTGTTTTTT.

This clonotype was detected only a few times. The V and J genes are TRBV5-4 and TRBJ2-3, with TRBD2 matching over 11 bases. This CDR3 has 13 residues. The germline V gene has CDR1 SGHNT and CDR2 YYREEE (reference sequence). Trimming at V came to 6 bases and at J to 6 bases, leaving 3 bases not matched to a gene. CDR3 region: CASMTSGTDTQYF. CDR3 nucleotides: TGTGCCAGCATGACTAGCGGGACGGATACGCAGTATTTT.

CDR3 sequence reads: CSARTSGREQFF. The CDR3, as DNA: TGCAGTGCGAGGACTAGCGGGAGGGAGCAGTTCTTC. This sequence joins TRBV20-1 and TRBJ2-1, with 14 bases aligning to TRBD2. The germline gives CDR1 DFQATT, CDR2 SNEGSKA (reference sequence). There are 12 residues in the CDR3. V was clipped by 6 bases and J by 10 bases; unmatched bases: 2.

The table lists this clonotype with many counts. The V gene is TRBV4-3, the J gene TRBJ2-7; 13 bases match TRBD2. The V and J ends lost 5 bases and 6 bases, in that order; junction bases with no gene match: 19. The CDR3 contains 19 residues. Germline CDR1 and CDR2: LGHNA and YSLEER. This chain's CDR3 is CASSSHFGTSGNFTLEQYF. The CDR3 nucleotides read TGCGCCAGCAGCTCTCACTTCGGGACTAGCGGGAACTTCACCCTCGAGCAGTACTTC.

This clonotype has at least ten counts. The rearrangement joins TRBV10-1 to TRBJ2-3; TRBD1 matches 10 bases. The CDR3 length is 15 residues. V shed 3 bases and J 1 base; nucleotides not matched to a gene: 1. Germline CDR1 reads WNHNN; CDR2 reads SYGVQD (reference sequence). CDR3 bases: TGCGCCAGCAGTGAAGGGACAGGGGGCACAGATACGCAGTATTTT. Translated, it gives CASSEGTGGTDTQYF.

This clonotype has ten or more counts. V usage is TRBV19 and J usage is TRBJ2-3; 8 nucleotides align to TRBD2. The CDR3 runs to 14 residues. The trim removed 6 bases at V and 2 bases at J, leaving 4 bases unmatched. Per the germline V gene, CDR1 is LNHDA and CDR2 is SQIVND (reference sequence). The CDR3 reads CASRRAGVTDTQYF. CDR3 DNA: TGTGCCAGTAGGAGAGCGGGAGTCACAGATACGCAGTATTTT. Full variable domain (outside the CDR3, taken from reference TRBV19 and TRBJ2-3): DGGITQSPKYLFRKEGQNVTLSCEQNLNHDAMYWYRQDPGQGLRLIYYSQIVNDFQKGDIAEGYSVSREKKESFPLTVTSAQKNPTAFYLCASRRAGVTDTQYFGPGTRLTVL.

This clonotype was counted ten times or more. CDR3 sequence: CASNNQGSYNEQFF. The CDR3 coding sequence is TGTGCCAGCAATAACCAGGGTAGTTACAATGAGCAGTTCTTC. The chain employs TRBV27 and TRBJ2-1; D is perhaps TRBD1 (5 bases). This CDR3 region has 14 residues. Germline V gives CDR1 MNHEY, CDR2 SMNVEV (reference sequence). With 7 bases removed from V and 4 bases from J, the gap between germline ends came to 14 bases.

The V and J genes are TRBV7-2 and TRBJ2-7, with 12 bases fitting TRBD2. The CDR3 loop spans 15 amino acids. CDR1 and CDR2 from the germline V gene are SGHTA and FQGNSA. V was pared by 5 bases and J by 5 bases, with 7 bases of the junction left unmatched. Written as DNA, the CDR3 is TGTGCCAGCAGCATCGGACTAGCGGGATACGACGAGCAGTACTTC. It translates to CASSIGLAGYDEQYF.

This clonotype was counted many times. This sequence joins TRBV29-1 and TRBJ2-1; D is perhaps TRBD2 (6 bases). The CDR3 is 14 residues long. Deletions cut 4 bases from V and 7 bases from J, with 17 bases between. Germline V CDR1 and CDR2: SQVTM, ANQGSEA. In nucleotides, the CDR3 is TGCAGCGTTGGTACGGGAGCGACGGTAAATGAGCAGTTCTTC. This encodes CSVGTGATVNEQFF.

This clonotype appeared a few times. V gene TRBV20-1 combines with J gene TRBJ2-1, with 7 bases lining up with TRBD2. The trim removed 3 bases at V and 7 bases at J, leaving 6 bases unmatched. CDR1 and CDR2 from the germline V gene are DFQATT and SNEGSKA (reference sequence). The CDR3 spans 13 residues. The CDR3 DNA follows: TGCAGTGCTAGGGTGACTAGCTTAAATGAGCAGTTCTTC. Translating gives CSARVTSLNEQFF.

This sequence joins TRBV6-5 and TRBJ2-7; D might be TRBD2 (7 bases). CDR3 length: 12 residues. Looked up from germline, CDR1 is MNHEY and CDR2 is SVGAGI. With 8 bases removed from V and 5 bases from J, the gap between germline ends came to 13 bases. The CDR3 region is CASLGGGDEQYF. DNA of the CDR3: TGTGCCAGCCTAGGGGGGGGGGACGAGCAGTACTTC.

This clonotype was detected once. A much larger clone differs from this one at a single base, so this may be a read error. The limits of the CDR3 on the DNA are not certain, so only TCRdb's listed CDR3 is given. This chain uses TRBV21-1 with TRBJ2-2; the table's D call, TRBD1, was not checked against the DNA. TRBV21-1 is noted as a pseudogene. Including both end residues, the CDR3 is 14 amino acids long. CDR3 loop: CATVGRGNTGELFF.

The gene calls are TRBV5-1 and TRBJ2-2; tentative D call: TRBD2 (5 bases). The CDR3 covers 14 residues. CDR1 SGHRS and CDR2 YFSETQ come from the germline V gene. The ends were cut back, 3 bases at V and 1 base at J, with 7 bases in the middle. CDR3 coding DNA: TGCGCCAGCAGCTCACTAGGGAACACCGGGGAGCTGTTTTTT. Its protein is CASSSLGNTGELFF. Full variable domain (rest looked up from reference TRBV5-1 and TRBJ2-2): KAGVTQTPRYLIKTRGQQVTLSCSPISGHRSVSWYQQTPGQGLQFLFEYFSETQRNKGNFPGRFSGRQFSNSRSEMNVSTLELGDSALYLCASSSLGNTGELFFGEGSRLTVL.

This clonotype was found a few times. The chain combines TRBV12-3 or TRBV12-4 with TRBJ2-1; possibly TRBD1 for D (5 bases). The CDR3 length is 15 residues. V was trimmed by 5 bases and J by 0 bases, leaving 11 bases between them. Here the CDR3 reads CASSHPGPSYNEQFF. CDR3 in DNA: TGTGCCAGCAGTCACCCAGGGCCCTCCTACAATGAGCAGTTCTTC.

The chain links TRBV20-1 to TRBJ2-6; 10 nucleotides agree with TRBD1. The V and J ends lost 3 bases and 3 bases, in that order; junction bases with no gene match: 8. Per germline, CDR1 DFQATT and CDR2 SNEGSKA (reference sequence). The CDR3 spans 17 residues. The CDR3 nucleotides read TGCAGTGCTAGCCTGACAGGGGGCGCGGGTGGGGCCAACGTCCTGACTTTC. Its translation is CSASLTGGAGGANVLTF.

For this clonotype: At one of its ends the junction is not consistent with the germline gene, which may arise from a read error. The CDR3 reads CTSSLAGTTYEQYF. DNA of the CDR3: TGTACCAGCAGTTTGGCAGGGACCACCTACGAGCAGTACTTC. The J gene is TRBJ2-7, the V gene TRBV12-3 or TRBV12-4; D tentatively reads TRBD1 or TRBD2 (5 bases each). This CDR3 region has 14 residues.

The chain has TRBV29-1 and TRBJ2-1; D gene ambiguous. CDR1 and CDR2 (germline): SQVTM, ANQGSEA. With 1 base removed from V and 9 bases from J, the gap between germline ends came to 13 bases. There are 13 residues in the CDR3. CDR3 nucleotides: TGCAGCGTTGAAGGTCAGACCCTCACTGAGCAGTTCTTC. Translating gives CSVEGQTLTEQFF.

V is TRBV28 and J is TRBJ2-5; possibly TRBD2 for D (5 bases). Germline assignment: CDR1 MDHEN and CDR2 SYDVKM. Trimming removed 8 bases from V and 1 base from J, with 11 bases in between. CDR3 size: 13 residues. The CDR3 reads CASAPGGQETQYF. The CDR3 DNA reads TGTGCCAGCGCCCCTGGAGGCCAAGAGACCCAGTACTTC.

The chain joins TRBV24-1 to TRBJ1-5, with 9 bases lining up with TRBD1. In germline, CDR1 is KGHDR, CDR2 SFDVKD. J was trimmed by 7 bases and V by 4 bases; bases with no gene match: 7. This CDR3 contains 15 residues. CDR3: CATSDAGTGKQPQHF. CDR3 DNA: TGTGCCACCAGTGACGCCGGGACAGGGAAGCAGCCCCAGCATTTT.

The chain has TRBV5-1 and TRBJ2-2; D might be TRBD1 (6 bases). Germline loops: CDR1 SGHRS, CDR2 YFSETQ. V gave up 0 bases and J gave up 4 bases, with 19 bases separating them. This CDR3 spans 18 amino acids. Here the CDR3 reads CASSLAAGASTSTGELFF. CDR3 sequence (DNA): TGCGCCAGCAGCTTGGCTGCAGGGGCTAGTACATCCACCGGGGAGCTGTTTTTT.